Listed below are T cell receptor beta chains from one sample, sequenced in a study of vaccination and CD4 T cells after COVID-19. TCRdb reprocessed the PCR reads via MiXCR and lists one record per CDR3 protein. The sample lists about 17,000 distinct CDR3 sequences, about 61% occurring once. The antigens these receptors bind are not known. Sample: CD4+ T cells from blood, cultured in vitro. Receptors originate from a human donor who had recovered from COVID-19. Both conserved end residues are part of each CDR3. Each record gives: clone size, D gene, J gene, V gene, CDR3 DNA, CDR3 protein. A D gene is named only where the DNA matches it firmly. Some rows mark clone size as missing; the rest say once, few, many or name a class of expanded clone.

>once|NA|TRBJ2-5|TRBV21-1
TGTGCCAGCAGCCCGGGGGCCTCAGCGGGGAACCAAGAGACCCAGTACTTC
CASSPGASAGNQETQYF
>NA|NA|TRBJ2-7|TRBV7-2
TGTGCCAGCAGCTTAGGGACTGGCCCCACCTACGAGCAGTACTTC
CASSLGTGPTYEQYF
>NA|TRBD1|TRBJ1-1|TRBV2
TGTGCCAGCAGCGGCGACAGGGTTTGGACTTTGAAGGACACTGAAGCTTTCTTT
CASSGDRVWTLKDTEAFF
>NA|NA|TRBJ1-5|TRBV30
TGTGCCTGGAGTGTGGGCGCCACCAATCAGCCCCAGCATTTT
CAWSVGATNQPQHF
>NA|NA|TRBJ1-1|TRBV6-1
TGTGCCAGCAGTGCCGGGGCAGGGAACACTGAAGCTTTCTTT
CASSAGAGNTEAFF
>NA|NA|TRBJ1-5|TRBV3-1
TGTGCCAGCAGCCATAGCAATCAGCCCCAGCATTTT
CASSHSNQPQHF
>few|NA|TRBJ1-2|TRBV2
TGTGCCAGCACACGGGGGGAAGGCTACACCTTC
CASTRGEGYTF
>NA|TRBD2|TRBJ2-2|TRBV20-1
TGCAGTGCTAGACGGACTAGCAACACCGGGGAGCTGTTTTTT
CSARRTSNTGELFF
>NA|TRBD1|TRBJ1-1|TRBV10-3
TGTGCCATCAGAGATGGACAGGGAGAGGCCACTGAAGCTTTCTTT
CAIRDGQGEATEAFF
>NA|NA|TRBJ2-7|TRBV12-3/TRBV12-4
TGTGCCAGCAGTCTCGGACTGTTCAGAAAGGAGCAGTACTTC
CASSLGLFRKEQYF
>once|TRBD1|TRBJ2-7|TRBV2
TGTGCCAGCACCGAGGGGGCGAACGAGCAGTACTTC
CASTEGANEQYF
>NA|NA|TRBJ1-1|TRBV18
TGTGCCAGCTCTCGCGCCCAACGCGAGACTGAAGCTTTCTTT
CASSRAQRETEAFF
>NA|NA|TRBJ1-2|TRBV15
TGTGCCACCAGCAGGGGTCTCAGAGCAGCTAACTATGGCTACACCTTC
CATSRGLRAANYGYTF
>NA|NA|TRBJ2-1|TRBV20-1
TGCAGTGCTAGTTCCTTAACTCCGACCTACAATGAGCAGTTCTTC
CSASSLTPTYNEQFF
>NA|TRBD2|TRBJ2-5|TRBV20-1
TGCAGTGCTAGAGCTTGGACTAGTGAGACCCAGTACTTC
CSARAWTSETQYF
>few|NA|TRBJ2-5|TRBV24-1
TGTGCCACCAGTGACCCTGGCCGTCGGGAGACCCAGTACTTC
CATSDPGRRETQYF
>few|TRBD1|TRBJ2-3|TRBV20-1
TGCAGTGCTAGAGGGGACAGGGCTAGCACAGATACGCAGTATTTT
CSARGDRASTDTQYF
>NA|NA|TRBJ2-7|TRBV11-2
TGTGCCAGCAGTCCGGGGGTTCCCTACGAGCAGTACTTC
CASSPGVPYEQYF
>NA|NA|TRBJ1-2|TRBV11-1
TGTGCCAGCAGCTTTACGGCTGGGACCGACCCTAACTATGGCTACACCTTC
CASSFTAGTDPNYGYTF
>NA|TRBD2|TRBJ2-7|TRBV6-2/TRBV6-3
TGTGCCAGCAGCCGCCGGACTAGCGGGAGCTCCTACGAGCAGTACTTC
CASSRRTSGSSYEQYF
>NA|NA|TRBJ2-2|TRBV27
TGTGCCAGCAGCGGGATTGGGAACACCGGGGAGCTGTTTTTT
CASSGIGNTGELFF
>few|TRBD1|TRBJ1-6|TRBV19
TGTGCCAGTAGCTTTATCCGGGACAGGGATTCACCCCTCCACTTT
CASSFIRDRDSPLHF
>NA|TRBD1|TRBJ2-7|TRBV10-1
TGCGCCAGCAGTGAGTCTGGCAGGGGGCGCAGGGACGAGCAGTACTTC
CASSESGRGRRDEQYF
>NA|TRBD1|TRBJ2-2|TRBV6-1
TGTGCCAGCAGCCCGGGACAGGGGGCAACCGGGGAGCTGTTTTTT
CASSPGQGATGELFF
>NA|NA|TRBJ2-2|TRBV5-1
TGCGCCAGCAGCTCCCAGGGGTCGGCCGGGGAGCTGTTTTTT
CASSSQGSAGELFF
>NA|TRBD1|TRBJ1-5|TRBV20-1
TGCAGTGCTAGCTGGCAGGGGGCCGTTAGCAATCAGCCCCAGCATTTT
CSASWQGAVSNQPQHF
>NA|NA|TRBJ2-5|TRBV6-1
TGTGCCAGCGGCCGGGGGAGACAAGAGACCCAGTACTTC
CASGRGRQETQYF
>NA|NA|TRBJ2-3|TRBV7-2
TGTGCCAGCAGTTTCGGCGGAGACACAGATACGCAGTATTTT
CASSFGGDTDTQYF
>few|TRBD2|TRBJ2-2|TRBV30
TGTGCCTGGACCCGACTAGCTGAGGCCGGGGAGCTGTTTTTT
CAWTRLAEAGELFF
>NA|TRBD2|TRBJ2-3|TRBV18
TGTGCCAGCTCACCAGGGCTAGCGGGAGCGACAGATACGCAGTATTTT
CASSPGLAGATDTQYF
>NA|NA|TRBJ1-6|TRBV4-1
TGCGCCAGCAGCCTCCGGGACACATATAATTCACCCCTCCACTTT
CASSLRDTYNSPLHF
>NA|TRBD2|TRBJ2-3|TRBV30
TGTGCCTGGGATCCGACTAGCGGAGATACGCAGTATTTT
CAWDPTSGDTQYF
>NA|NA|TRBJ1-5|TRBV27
TGTGCCAGCAGCACCCTAACAGGGTTTAGCAATCAGCCCCAGCATTTT
CASSTLTGFSNQPQHF
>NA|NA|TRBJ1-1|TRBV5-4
TGTGCCAGCAGCCCACCCGAGCTAAACACTGAAGCTTTCTTT
CASSPPELNTEAFF
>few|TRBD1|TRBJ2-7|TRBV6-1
TGTGCCAGCGACCCGGGACAGTCCTACGAGCAGTACTTC
CASDPGQSYEQYF
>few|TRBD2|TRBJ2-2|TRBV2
TGTGCCAGCACCCAACTAGCGGGAGGAGGCGGGGAGCTGTTTTTT
CASTQLAGGGGELFF
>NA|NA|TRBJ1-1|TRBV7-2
TGTGCCAGCAGCTTAACCGACGGGGACACTGAAGCTTTCTTT
CASSLTDGDTEAFF
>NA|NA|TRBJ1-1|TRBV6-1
TGTGCCAGCTTCAGGGAGGGTAAGTATCGTGCTGAAGCTTTCTTT
CASFREGKYRAEAFF
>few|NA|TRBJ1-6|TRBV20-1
TGCAGTGCTAAAAGGGACTATAATTCACCCCTCCACTTT
CSAKRDYNSPLHF
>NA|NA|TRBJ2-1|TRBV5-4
TGTGCCAGCAGCACCTCACTGGACTACAATGAGCAGTTCTTC
CASSTSLDYNEQFF
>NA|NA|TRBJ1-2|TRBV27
TGTGCCAGCAGTTTAAACAGGGACCACTATGGCTACACCTTC
CASSLNRDHYGYTF
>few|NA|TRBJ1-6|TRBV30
TGTGCCTGGGGAGGACAAGGGTTAAATTCACCCCTCCACTTT
CAWGGQGLNSPLHF
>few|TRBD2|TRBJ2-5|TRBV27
TGTGCCAGCAGGGTAGCGGGGACGGGAGAGACCCAGTACTTC
CASRVAGTGETQYF
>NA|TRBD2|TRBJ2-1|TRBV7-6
TGTGCCAGCAGCTCATACGCAAGACTAGCAAAGTTCTTC
CASSSYARLAKFF
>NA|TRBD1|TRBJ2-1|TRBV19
TGTGCCAGTAGTGGGGGACAGTGGCGAAACAATGAGCAGTTCTTC
CASSGGQWRNNEQFF
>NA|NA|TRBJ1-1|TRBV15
TGTGCCACCAGCAGCCCCCTTGGGGGTGAGACTGAAGCTTTCTTT
CATSSPLGGETEAFF
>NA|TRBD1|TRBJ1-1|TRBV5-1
TGCGCCAGCCGGACAGGAGAGAACACTGAAGCTTTCTTT
CASRTGENTEAFF
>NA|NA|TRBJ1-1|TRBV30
TGTGCCTGGAACAACCCGGGGGGGAGTGACACTGAAGCTTTCTTT
CAWNNPGGSDTEAFF